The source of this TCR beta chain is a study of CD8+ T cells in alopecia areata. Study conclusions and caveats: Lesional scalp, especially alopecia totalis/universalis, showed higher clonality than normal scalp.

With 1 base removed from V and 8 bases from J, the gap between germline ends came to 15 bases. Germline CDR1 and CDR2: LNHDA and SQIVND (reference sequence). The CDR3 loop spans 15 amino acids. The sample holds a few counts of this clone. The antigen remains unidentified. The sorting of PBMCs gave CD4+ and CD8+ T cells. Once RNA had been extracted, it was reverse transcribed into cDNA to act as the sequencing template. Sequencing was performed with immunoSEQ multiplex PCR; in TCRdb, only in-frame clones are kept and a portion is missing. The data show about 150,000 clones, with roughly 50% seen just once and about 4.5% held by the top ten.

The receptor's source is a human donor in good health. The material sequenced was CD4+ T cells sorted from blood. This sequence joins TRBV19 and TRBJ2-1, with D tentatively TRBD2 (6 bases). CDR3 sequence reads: CASSIARTIGDEQFF. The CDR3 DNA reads TGTGCCAGTAGTATAGCCAGGACTATTGGGGATGAGCAGTTCTTC.